This passage covers 32 T cell receptor beta chains from one sample sequenced in a study of long-term antiretroviral therapy in people with HIV. Researchers ran immunoSEQ v3.0 at survey level. Profiled with immunoSEQ multiplex PCR; TCRdb holds only in-frame clones, not every one. The table has under 20,000 clones, 77% seen once; the top ten hold roughly 15%. The sequencing used unsorted PBMCs, collected roughly 2.1 years before starting antiretroviral therapy. The receptor set was obtained from a man aged 30 to 39 with HIV.

The genes are TRBV7-9 and TRBJ2-5; TRBD2 matches 10 bases. With V trimmed by 7 bases and J by 5 bases, 10 bases remained unmatched. Per germline, CDR1 SEHNR and CDR2 FQNEAQ (reference sequence). The CDR3 runs to 15 residues. As DNA, the CDR3 is TGTGCCAGCACCCCGGGGCTAGCGGGGGTGGAGACCCAGTACTTC. Residues: CASTPGLAGVETQYF.

The table lists this clone with a few counts. This chain links TRBV20-1 with TRBJ1-2; maybe TRBD1 (5 bases). CDR1 and CDR2 from the germline V gene are DFQATT and SNEGSKA (reference sequence). V lost 4 bases and J 8 bases, leaving 11 bases between the germline ends. The CDR3 spans 11 residues. CDR3 in DNA: TGCAGTGCTATGGTAGGGGCCGGCTACACCTTC. Protein sequence: CSAMVGAGYTF.

V usage is TRBV6-1 and J usage is TRBJ1-1; D is possibly TRBD1 (6 bases). Trimming pared 2 bases from V and 0 bases from J, leaving 10 bases between. This CDR3 comprises 15 residues. Germline loops: CDR1 MNHNS, CDR2 SASEGT. CDR3 bases: TGTGCCAGCAGTGAAAGATCAGGGGTGAACACTGAAGCTTTCTTT. Its translation: CASSERSGVNTEAFF.

This sequence joins TRBV27 and TRBJ2-7, with 9 bases identical to TRBD2. The V gene end was trimmed by 2 bases and the J gene end by 7 bases; junction bases not matched to a gene: 12. This CDR3 is built from 16 residues. The germline V gene encodes CDR1 MNHEY and CDR2 SMNVEV (reference sequence). The CDR3 DNA follows: TGTGCCAGCAGTTTAGATGGCGGGAGGGCCTCGGGGGAGCAGTACTTC. The encoded protein is CASSLDGGRASGEQYF.

The chain is built from TRBV19 and TRBJ2-4; the D gene is possibly TRBD1 (6 bases). V was cut by 4 bases and J by 0 bases, with 13 bases left in between. This CDR3 has 16 amino acids. Germline loops: CDR1 LNHDA, CDR2 SQIVND (reference sequence). The DNA of the CDR3 is TGTGCCAGTAGTAGGGACCAGGGGCTAGCCAAAAACATTCAGTACTTC. Translating it yields CASSRDQGLAKNIQYF.

The V and J genes are TRBV10-3 and TRBJ2-2, with D unclear. CDR1 is ENHRY, CDR2 SYGVKD, per germline. The CDR3 sequence is 14 residues long. Deletions cut 3 bases from V and 4 bases from J, with 9 bases between. The CDR3 DNA is TGTGCCATCAGTGAACGAGAGGTCACCGGGGAGCTGTTTTTT. Amino acids: CAISEREVTGELFF.

The gene calls are TRBV4-3 and TRBJ1-1; D gene unclear. The V and J ends lost 3 bases and 2 bases respectively, with 7 bases between them. The germline V gene has CDR1 LGHNA and CDR2 YSLEER. The CDR3 is 13 residues long. The CDR3 region is CASSQTVNTEAFF. DNA of the CDR3: TGCGCCAGCAGCCAGACGGTAAACACTGAAGCTTTCTTT.

The chain uses TRBV5-1 and TRBJ2-2; the D gene is possibly TRBD1 (5 bases). Germline CDR1 is SGHRS and CDR2 is YFSETQ. With 6 bases removed from V and 6 bases from J, the gap between germline ends came to 15 bases. CDR3 size: 14 residues. The CDR3 loop is CASNAGPESGELFF. The CDR3 DNA is TGCGCCAGCAATGCAGGGCCTGAGTCCGGGGAGCTGTTTTTT.

This clone appeared once. This chain uses TRBV5-1 with TRBJ2-2; 7 nucleotides align to TRBD1. This CDR3 contains 16 residues. V shed 4 bases and J 1 base; nucleotides not matched to a gene: 7. Germline CDR1 and CDR2: SGHRS and YFSETQ. The CDR3 sequence: CASSRTGTENTGELFF. CDR3 sequence (DNA): TGCGCCAGCAGCAGGACCGGGACAGAGAACACCGGGGAGCTGTTTTTT.

V is TRBV11-2 and J is TRBJ2-1; D is unresolved. Germline loops: CDR1 SGHAT, CDR2 FQNNGV. The CDR3 consists of 11 residues. Trimming cost V 1 base and J 12 bases, with 7 bases left between them. The CDR3 bases are TGTGCCAGCAGCTTAGGAAGTTTGCAGTTCTTC. Translated, it gives CASSLGSLQFF.

In its sample, this clone was seen a few times. This chain's CDR3 is CASGGRGFTNEKLFF. CDR3 DNA: TGTGCCAGTGGTGGCAGGGGCTTTACTAATGAAAAACTGTTTTTT. The chain employs TRBV19 and TRBJ1-4; the D gene is possibly TRBD1 (6 bases). V shed 8 bases and J shed 2 bases, with 15 bases lying between them. Germline assignment: CDR1 LNHDA and CDR2 SQIVND (reference sequence). CDR3 length: 15 residues.

This chain connects TRBV19 to TRBJ1-5; 10 bases fit TRBD1. V lost 8 bases and J lost 6; bases outside the gene matches: 1. The CDR3 has 12 amino acids. The germline gives CDR1 LNHDA, CDR2 SQIVND (reference sequence). This CDR3 reads CASRTGGQPQHF. CDR3 DNA: TGTGCCAGTCGGACAGGGGGTCAGCCCCAGCATTTT.

This clone appeared a few times. J is TRBJ1-4 and V is TRBV5-1, with TRBD1 matching over 9 bases. Trimming removed 5 bases from V and 8 bases from J; junction bases left unmatched: 7. The CDR3 has 14 amino acids. CDR1 and CDR2 (germline): SGHRS, YFSETQ. Here the CDR3 DNA reads TGCGCCAGCAGTCCGGGACAGGGCAAGGAAAAACTGTTTTTT. It codes for CASSPGQGKEKLFF.

The chain joins TRBV9 to TRBJ1-6; 7 bases agree with TRBD1. V shed 4 bases, J shed 5 bases, and the junction held 3 bases outside the gene matches. The length of the CDR3 is 14 residues. CDR1 and CDR2 (germline): SGDLS, YYNGEE. In nucleotides, the CDR3 is TGTGCCAGCAGCACGACAGGGCATAATTCACCCCTCCACTTT. Protein: CASSTTGHNSPLHF.

This sequence joins TRBV28 and TRBJ1-2; D call uncertain. V was clipped by 3 bases and J by 8 bases, with 7 bases between them. CDR1 is MDHEN and CDR2 is SYDVKM in the germline V gene. This CDR3 comprises 11 residues. The CDR3 reads CASSFGPGYTF. The CDR3, as DNA: TGTGCCAGCAGTTTCGGACCCGGCTACACCTTC.

The chain recombines TRBV7-6 with TRBJ1-2; the D is unclear. Per the germline V gene, CDR1 is SGHVS and CDR2 is FNYEAQ. V shed 4 bases and J shed 4 bases, with 10 bases lying between them. The CDR3 totals 13 residues. The CDR3: CASSSVMGYGYTF. CDR3 bases: TGTGCCAGCAGCTCCGTCATGGGCTATGGCTACACCTTC.

CDR3 nucleotides: TGTGCCAGCAGCCGACCGACGGGAGAGGAGCCGCTGGGTGAAAAACTGTTTTTT. Translated, it gives CASSRPTGEEPLGEKLFF. The chain employs TRBV7-9 and TRBJ1-4; D gene unclear. The CDR3 has 18 amino acids. Trimming stripped 5 bases from V and 7 bases from J, with 26 bases between. Germline V gene sequence: CDR1 SEHNR, CDR2 FQNEAQ (reference sequence).

CDR3 protein: CASSLERGEETQYF. Here the CDR3 DNA reads TGCGCCAGCAGCTTAGAGCGGGGGGAGGAGACCCAGTACTTC. V usage is TRBV5-1 and J usage is TRBJ2-5; 9 bases fit TRBD2. Trimming took 2 bases from V and 5 from J; bases not matched to a gene: 4. The germline gives CDR1 SGHRS, CDR2 YFSETQ. The CDR3 runs to 14 residues.

The chain has TRBV7-9 and TRBJ1-1; TRBD1 might be the D (6 bases). The CDR3 runs to 15 residues. The ends were cut back, 6 bases at V and 0 bases at J, with 14 bases in the middle. Germline V gene lookup returns CDR1 SEHNR and CDR2 FQNEAQ (reference sequence). CDR3 sequence reads: CASSPPQGMNTEAFF. The CDR3 DNA follows: TGTGCCAGCAGTCCTCCCCAGGGGATGAACACTGAAGCTTTCTTT.

This clone was counted only a few times. The chain combines TRBV2 with TRBJ1-5, with D hard to call. The ends were cut back, 3 bases at V and 6 bases at J, with 12 bases in the middle. The CDR3 runs 14 residues. Germline V gene lookup returns CDR1 SNHLY and CDR2 FYNNEI. CDR3 sequence: CASSDAGRFQPQHF. The CDR3 DNA reads TGTGCCAGCAGTGACGCTGGCAGGTTTCAGCCCCAGCATTTT.

The rearrangement uses TRBV7-2 and TRBJ2-2; unclear D gene. This CDR3 contains 14 residues. V lost 2 bases and J 1 base, leaving 5 bases between the germline ends. Germline-derived CDR1 and CDR2 are SGHTA and FQGNSA. The CDR3 nucleotides are TGTGCCAGCAGCTTAAGAGGGAACACCGGGGAGCTGTTTTTT. Its protein is CASSLRGNTGELFF.

This clone was observed a handful of times. V and J are TRBV7-9 and TRBJ1-3; D perhaps matches TRBD1 (5 bases). Germline CDR1 and CDR2: SEHNR and FQNEAQ (reference sequence). The CDR3 is 15 residues long. Deletions cut 6 bases from V and 0 bases from J, with 12 bases between. CDR3 DNA: TGTGCCAGCAGTTTGACAGCAGTCTCTGGAAACACCATATATTTT. As protein: CASSLTAVSGNTIYF.

V is TRBV5-1 and J is TRBJ1-1; weak D call: TRBD1 (6 bases). The V end lost 4 bases, the J end lost 1 base, and 14 bases lay between the germline ends. The CDR3 has 15 amino acids. The germline gives CDR1 SGHRS, CDR2 YFSETQ. The CDR3 here is CASSGGAGANTEAFF. In DNA form, the CDR3 reads TGCGCCAGCAGCGGGGGGGCCGGAGCGAACACTGAAGCTTTCTTT.

This sequence joins TRBV5-4 and TRBJ2-6; D is undetermined. Trimming shortened V by 0 bases and J by 0 bases, and 4 bases separated the two germline ends. Per germline, CDR1 SGHNT and CDR2 YYREEE (reference sequence). CDR3 length equals 15 residues. DNA for the CDR3: TGTGCCAGCAGCTTGGTCAGCTCTGGGGCCAACGTCCTGACTTTC. Protein sequence: CASSLVSSGANVLTF.

The chain is built from TRBV5-5 and TRBJ2-5, with a weak D call TRBD2 (5 bases). CDR3 length: 16 residues. V dropped 0 bases and J dropped 7 bases, with 19 bases sitting between them. CDR1 is SGHKS, CDR2 YYEKEE, per germline (reference sequence). The CDR3 DNA sequence: TGTGCCAGCAGCTTGGGTCCAGCGGAACTCCCCAGGACCCAGTACTTC. Its translation: CASSLGPAELPRTQYF.

This chain uses TRBV5-1 with TRBJ2-7; TRBD2 aligns across 12 bases. V lost 0 bases to trimming and J lost 3 bases; unmatched junction nucleotides: 7. This CDR3 region has 17 residues. CDR1 SGHRS and CDR2 YFSETQ come from the germline V gene. The CDR3 reads CASSLGTSGTYIYEQYF. The CDR3 nucleotides read TGCGCCAGCAGCTTGGGGACTAGCGGGACTTACATCTACGAGCAGTACTTC.

This chain connects TRBV2 to TRBJ2-5; 8 positions match TRBD1. Germline V gene data show CDR1 as SNHLY and CDR2 as FYNNEI. The ends lost 4 bases at V and 2 bases at J; junction bases unmatched: 6. The CDR3 is made up of 15 amino acids. CDR3 loop: CASSGDRGWQETQYF. Here the CDR3 DNA reads TGTGCCAGCAGTGGTGACAGGGGATGGCAAGAGACCCAGTACTTC. Full variable domain (missing parts from reference TRBV2 and TRBJ2-5): EPEVTQTPSHQVTQMGQEVILRCVPISNHLYFYWYRQILGQKVEFLVSFYNNEISEKSEIFDDQFSVERPDGSNFTLKIRSTKLEDSAMYFCASSGDRGWQETQYFGPGTRLLVL.

The V call is TRBV7-7, the J call TRBJ2-7; a weak D match, TRBD2 (6 bases). The CDR3 contains 13 residues. Trimming left V 1 base short and J 6 bases short, with 10 bases between. Germline loops: CDR1 SSHAT, CDR2 FNYEAQ (reference sequence). CDR3: CASSLDFGGEQYF. The DNA for the CDR3 is TGTGCCAGCAGCTTAGACTTCGGGGGCGAGCAGTACTTC.

The V call is TRBV7-9, the J call TRBJ2-5, with 8 nucleotides matching TRBD2. The CDR3 loop spans 16 amino acids. Germline values: CDR1 SEHNR, CDR2 FQNEAQ (reference sequence). V was pared by 5 bases and J by 5 bases, with 13 bases of the junction left unmatched. The CDR3 sequence is CASSVGRTSPKETQYF. As DNA, the CDR3 is TGTGCCAGCAGCGTAGGGCGGACTAGCCCGAAGGAGACCCAGTACTTC.

This clone was picked up one time. V is TRBV15 and J is TRBJ1-1; the D gene is possibly TRBD1 (5 bases). Germline assignment: CDR1 LNHNV and CDR2 YYDKDF (reference sequence). Trimming left V 0 bases short and J 4 bases short, with 18 bases between. This CDR3 is built from 17 residues. The CDR3 DNA reads as TGTGCCACCAGCAGAGAAGGGGTAGGGGCTTTGGGCACTGAAGCTTTCTTT. It specifies CATSREGVGALGTEAFF.

The chain recombines TRBV5-1 with TRBJ2-7; 12 nucleotides agree with TRBD2. After removal of 2 bases from V and 3 bases from J, the junction contained 6 bases not matched to a gene. The germline gives CDR1 SGHRS, CDR2 YFSETQ. The CDR3 runs to 16 residues. CDR3 residues: CASSFLLAGGDYEQYF. The CDR3 coding sequence is TGCGCCAGCAGCTTCCTACTAGCGGGAGGAGACTACGAGCAGTACTTC.

This chain joins TRBV6-5 and TRBJ2-3, with D possibly matching TRBD2 (6 bases). Germline V gene data show CDR1 as MNHEY and CDR2 as SVGAGI. This CDR3 has 14 residues. Deletions cut 7 bases from V and 2 bases from J, with 13 bases between. For the CDR3, the DNA is TGTGCCAGCACCTACGGGAGCCCCACAGATACGCAGTATTTT. Translating gives CASTYGSPTDTQYF.